Following are 18 T cell receptor beta chains from one sample sequenced in a study of blood T cell repertoires in COVID-19. Some clones are missing from TCRdb's copy, which holds only in-frame ones; the method was immunoSEQ multiplex PCR. The table shows 300,000 or so clones, with about 87% occurring only once. Sequences were obtained from peripheral blood. These receptors all stem from a man aged 65-85 years with acute or convalescent COVID-19.

V is TRBV4-2 and J is TRBJ2-7, with TRBD2 as a possible D gene (5 bases). Germline V gene data show CDR1 as LGHNA and CDR2 as YNFKEQ. This CDR3 has 15 residues. The germline V and J ends were trimmed by 1 base and 5 bases, with 15 bases remaining between them. The DNA of the CDR3 is TGTGCCAGCAGCCAAGGACGTGGGAGAGGCAACGAGCAGTACTTC. Its protein is CASSQGRGRGNEQYF.

The CDR3 sequence is CASSSPAGVGTSGPQFF. CDR3 sequence (DNA): TGTGCCAGCAGTTCGCCAGCAGGGGTTGGGACTAGCGGGCCCCAGTTCTTC. The rearrangement joins TRBV27 to TRBJ2-1, with 12 bases fitting TRBD2. Germline CDR1 and CDR2: MNHEY and SMNVEV (reference sequence). CDR3 length: 17 amino acids. The ends lost 4 bases at V and 13 bases at J; junction bases unmatched: 17.

The chain uses TRBV5-1 and TRBJ2-5; maybe TRBD1 (6 bases). V shed 4 bases and J shed 2 bases, with 15 bases lying between them. The germline CDR1 and CDR2 sequences are SGHRS and YFSETQ. The CDR3 loop spans 15 amino acids. CDR3 protein: CASSLTGQGQETQYF. CDR3 in DNA: TGCGCCAGCAGCCTAACGGGGCAGGGGCAAGAGACCCAGTACTTC. Full variable domain (rest looked up from reference TRBV5-1 and TRBJ2-5): KAGVTQTPRYLIKTRGQQVTLSCSPISGHRSVSWYQQTPGQGLQFLFEYFSETQRNKGNFPGRFSGRQFSNSRSEMNVSTLELGDSALYLCASSLTGQGQETQYFGPGTRLLVL.

This sequence joins TRBV7-6 and TRBJ2-7, with TRBD2 as a possible D gene (6 bases). There are 13 residues in the CDR3. V was cut by 5 bases and J by 6 bases, with 14 bases left in between. Germline CDR1 SGHVS, CDR2 FNYEAQ. CDR3 sequence reads: CASSPIAGGEQYF. The CDR3 nucleotides read TGTGCCAGCAGCCCCATCGCCGGGGGCGAGCAGTACTTC.

This sequence joins TRBV5-4 and TRBJ2-2, with 9 bases aligning to TRBD2. This CDR3 has 14 residues. V was clipped by 5 bases and J by 7 bases; unmatched bases: 6. Per the germline V gene, CDR1 is SGHNT and CDR2 is YYREEE (reference sequence). The CDR3 sequence: CASRRGGAIGELFF. The CDR3 DNA follows: TGTGCCAGCAGACGCGGGGGGGCTATCGGGGAGCTGTTTTTT.

The chain uses TRBV3-1 (or the pseudogene TRBV3-2) and TRBJ2-6; a possible D gene is TRBD2 (5 bases). This CDR3 spans 17 amino acids. Trimming pared 1 base from V and 2 bases from J, leaving 12 bases between. Per germline, CDR1 LGHDT and CDR2 YNNKEL (reference sequence). CDR3 protein: CASSQATARAGANVLTF. DNA of the CDR3: TGTGCCAGCAGCCAAGCTACGGCGCGGGCTGGGGCCAACGTCCTGACTTTC.

This clone has only a few counts. The rearrangement joins TRBV18 to TRBJ2-5; D perhaps matches TRBD1 (6 bases). This CDR3 region has 14 residues. V was trimmed by 3 bases and J by 1 base, leaving 9 bases between them. From germline, CDR1 is KGHSH and CDR2 LQKENI. CDR3 loop: CASSPQGTQETQYF. CDR3 sequence (DNA): TGTGCCAGCTCACCTCAGGGGACCCAAGAGACCCAGTACTTC.

This chain connects TRBV5-6 to TRBJ2-7; 10 bases are a match to TRBD1. From germline, CDR1 is SGHDT and CDR2 YYEEEE. V was clipped by 3 bases and J by 0 bases; unmatched bases: 0. The CDR3 sequence is 14 residues long. CDR3 amino acids: CASSWTGGSYEQYF. The CDR3 DNA sequence: TGTGCCAGCAGCTGGACAGGGGGCTCCTACGAGCAGTACTTC.

The rearrangement joins TRBV19 to TRBJ1-5; 8 bases align to TRBD1. The CDR3 consists of 13 residues. The junction had 2 bases not matched to a gene; V was cut back by 5 bases and J by 5 bases. Germline V gene sequence: CDR1 LNHDA, CDR2 SQIVND (reference sequence). This CDR3 is CASSDRGDQPQHF. CDR3 nucleotide sequence: TGTGCCAGTAGTGACAGGGGCGATCAGCCCCAGCATTTT.

The genes are TRBV20-1 and TRBJ2-1; TRBD2 matches at 11 bases. CDR3 length: 16 amino acids. Losses at the gene ends were 3 bases for V and 8 bases for J; bases not matched to a gene: 12. Per germline, CDR1 DFQATT and CDR2 SNEGSKA (reference sequence). CDR3 sequence (DNA): TGCAGTGCTAGTCCCGGGACTAGCGGTTCATTTTATGAGCAGTTCTTC. The encoded protein is CSASPGTSGSFYEQFF.

Many counts were recorded for this clone. This chain links TRBV25-1 with TRBJ1-6; 8 positions match TRBD1. Germline-derived CDR1 and CDR2 are MGHDK and SYGVNS. Germline trimming cut 8 bases from V and 5 bases from J; bases unmatched to any gene: 2. This CDR3 has 13 residues. The DNA for the CDR3 is TGTGCCAGCGGACAGGGCAATAATTCACCCCTCCACTTT. Residues: CASGQGNNSPLHF.

V gene TRBV7-2 combines with J gene TRBJ2-1; no clear D. Germline lookup yields CDR1 SGHTA and CDR2 FQGNSA. The CDR3 runs to 13 residues. Deletions cut 0 bases from V and 9 bases from J, with 9 bases between. CDR3 loop: CASSLALPGEQFF. The CDR3 coding sequence is TGTGCCAGCAGCTTAGCGCTCCCGGGTGAGCAGTTCTTC.

The genes are TRBV10-3 and TRBJ2-1; 7 positions match TRBD2. The CDR3 has 15 amino acids. Per germline, CDR1 ENHRY and CDR2 SYGVKD. V was clipped by 6 bases and J by 7 bases; unmatched bases: 12. The CDR3 spells CAISLGASGENEQFF. The CDR3, as DNA: TGTGCCATCAGCCTTGGGGCTAGCGGAGAGAATGAGCAGTTCTTC.

A single count supports this clone. The V call is TRBV7-2, the J call TRBJ2-2, with TRBD2 matching 9 bases. The CDR3 has 15 amino acids. V shed 5 bases, J shed 7 bases, and the junction held 8 bases outside the gene matches. Looked up from germline, CDR1 is SGHTA and CDR2 is FQGNSA. The CDR3 is CASSPSGGMGGELFF. In DNA, the CDR3 is TGTGCCAGCAGCCCCAGCGGGGGGATGGGCGGGGAGCTGTTTTTT.

This chain connects TRBV5-1 to TRBJ2-5; a possible D gene is TRBD1 (6 bases). The CDR3 totals 13 residues. Trimming cost V 6 bases and J 3 bases, with 12 bases left between them. Germline V gene lookup returns CDR1 SGHRS and CDR2 YFSETQ. The CDR3 reads CASTRTVEETQYF. The CDR3 DNA follows: TGCGCCAGCACCAGGACAGTCGAAGAGACCCAGTACTTC.

This clone occurred a few times. The J gene is TRBJ1-2, the V gene TRBV9, with 8 bases fitting TRBD1. Germline V gene sequence: CDR1 SGDLS, CDR2 YYNGEE. Trimming took 0 bases from V and 9 from J; bases not matched to a gene: 10. CDR3 length: 15 residues. CDR3 DNA sequence: TGTGCCAGCAGCGTAGCCTTGACAGGGGCGTCTCGCTACACCTTC. Translated: CASSVALTGASRYTF.

There are a few counts of this clone. The chain employs TRBV20-1 and TRBJ2-5; no clear D. The germline CDR1 and CDR2 sequences are DFQATT and SNEGSKA (reference sequence). This CDR3 is built from 11 residues. The germline V and J ends were trimmed by 3 bases and 5 bases, with 7 bases remaining between them. The CDR3 loop is CSASTQETQYF. DNA of the CDR3: TGCAGTGCTAGTACCCAGGAGACCCAGTACTTC.

This clone was detected only a few times. The chain combines TRBV6-5 with TRBJ2-7; weak D call: TRBD2 (5 bases). Germline loops: CDR1 MNHEY, CDR2 SVGAGI. The V end lost 4 bases, the J end lost 1 base, and 11 bases lay between the germline ends. The CDR3 length is 14 residues. The CDR3 region is CASSSGVSSYEQYF. CDR3 nucleotide sequence: TGTGCCAGCAGTTCCGGGGTCTCATCCTACGAGCAGTACTTC.